The 20 T cell receptor beta chains below come from one sample, sequenced in a study of OX40 agonist ivuxolimab in advanced cancers. Using immunoSEQ multiplex PCR, the repertoire was profiled, and TCRdb retains in-frame clones only, with some absent. Of under 40,000 clones listed, 80% to 90% were seen once; the top ten hold roughly a third. The sequences come from CD4+ or CD8+ T cells sorted from blood, collected in a trial of the OX40 agonist ivuxolimab. All receptors come from an adult with an advanced solid tumor such as melanoma, head and neck, liver or kidney cancer.

The chain recombines TRBV6-6 with TRBJ2-1; TRBD2 might be the D (6 bases). CDR3 length: 15 amino acids. V lost 6 bases to trimming and J lost 7 bases, with 19 bases between them. Germline CDR1 reads MNHNY; CDR2 reads SVGAGI (reference sequence). Here the CDR3 reads CASRPFVGGTNEQFF. CDR3 nucleotides: TGTGCCAGCAGACCCTTCGTGGGGGGTACGAATGAGCAGTTCTTC.

The chain links TRBV6-5 to TRBJ2-7, with D hard to call. The V gene's germline CDR1 is MNHEY and CDR2 SVGAGI. The length of the CDR3 is 13 residues. V shed 0 bases and J shed 6 bases, with 9 bases lying between them. CDR3: CASSYSPGPEQYF. CDR3 DNA: TGTGCCAGCAGTTACTCGCCGGGCCCCGAGCAGTACTTC.

J is TRBJ2-1 and V is TRBV30; 8 positions agree with TRBD2. With V trimmed by 8 bases and J by 5 bases, 20 bases remained unmatched. Germline V lookup: CDR1 GTSNPN, CDR2 SVGIG (reference sequence). This CDR3 has 17 residues. CDR3 in amino acids: CAAEGLTSEDRDNEQFF. CDR3 sequence (DNA): TGTGCCGCTGAAGGTCTGACTAGCGAGGATCGGGACAATGAGCAGTTCTTC.

The chain carries TRBV5-4 and TRBJ2-3; possibly TRBD1 for D (5 bases). This CDR3 has 18 residues. CDR1 SGHNT and CDR2 YYREEE come from the germline V gene (reference sequence). The V end was cut by 7 bases, the J end by 1 base, with 25 bases between. In DNA form, the CDR3 reads TGTGCCAGCCAGGGTCCGAGGCAGCCTAATCAAGGCACAGATACGCAGTATTTT. It translates to CASQGPRQPNQGTDTQYF.

This chain links TRBV10-2 with TRBJ2-3, with 11 bases identical to TRBD2. CDR1 and CDR2 from the germline V gene are WSHSY and SAAADI. The CDR3 length is 18 residues. The V and J ends lost 3 bases and 4 bases, in that order; junction bases with no gene match: 12. CDR3 DNA: TGCGCCAGCAGTGATCGAGTCCCGACTAGCGGGACGTCAGATACGCAGTATTTT. Translated, it gives CASSDRVPTSGTSDTQYF.

The chain has TRBV27 and TRBJ2-1; 9 bases align to TRBD1. Germline loops: CDR1 MNHEY, CDR2 SMNVEV (reference sequence). The CDR3 extends over 17 amino acids. J lost 7 bases, V lost 5 bases, and 15 bases had no gene match. The CDR3 region has the DNA TGTGCCAGCAGTCATGTAACCGGGACAGGGTTTATGAATGAGCAGTTCTTC. It specifies CASSHVTGTGFMNEQFF.

CDR3 region: CASSPGGAEYEQYF. The DNA of the CDR3 is TGTGCCAGCAGTCCAGGGGGCGCCGAATACGAGCAGTACTTC. V gene TRBV28 combines with J gene TRBJ2-7, with 8 bases identical to TRBD1. Germline V lookup: CDR1 MDHEN, CDR2 SYDVKM. The CDR3 extends over 14 amino acids. The trim removed 5 bases at V and 4 bases at J, leaving 7 bases unmatched.

The chain recombines TRBV9 with TRBJ2-3; D is possibly TRBD1 (5 bases). V was shortened by 4 bases and J by 6 bases, with 15 bases between the two germline ends. This CDR3 comprises 14 residues. Germline assignment: CDR1 SGDLS and CDR2 YYNGEE. In DNA form, the CDR3 reads TGTGCCAGCAGCTTGGGGCCCCCTGCGGATACGCAGTATTTT. Translating it yields CASSLGPPADTQYF.

The chain links TRBV7-2 to TRBJ2-7; D perhaps matches TRBD2 (5 bases). The V end lost 1 base, the J end lost 4 bases, and 8 bases lay between the germline ends. Germline V gives CDR1 SGHTA, CDR2 FQGNSA. CDR3 length: 13 residues. This CDR3 reads CASSLGTGYEQYF. DNA of the CDR3: TGTGCCAGCAGCTTAGGGACGGGGTACGAGCAGTACTTC.

The chain uses TRBV27 and TRBJ2-1, with TRBD2 identical over 11 bases. The CDR3 loop spans 14 amino acids. The germline CDR1 and CDR2 sequences are MNHEY and SMNVEV (reference sequence). V dropped 9 bases and J dropped 9; count of bases not matched to a gene: 10. The CDR3 here is CASILAGGEGEQFF. The CDR3 DNA sequence: TGTGCCAGTATCCTAGCGGGAGGAGAGGGTGAGCAGTTCTTC.

This sequence joins TRBV9 and TRBJ1-1; D unresolved. In germline, CDR1 is SGDLS, CDR2 YYNGEE. The ends were cut back, 3 bases at V and 1 base at J, with 16 bases in the middle. This CDR3 is built from 16 residues. CDR3 sequence reads: CASSANPIQPNTEAFF. The CDR3 DNA reads as TGTGCCAGCAGCGCGAACCCAATACAGCCGAACACTGAAGCTTTCTTT.

V gene TRBV7-6 combines with J gene TRBJ2-1; 10 bases are shared with TRBD2. V lost 1 base, J lost 7 bases, and 10 bases stayed unmatched. The germline V gene encodes CDR1 SGHVS and CDR2 FNYEAQ. The CDR3 sequence is 17 residues long. This CDR3 is CASSLGVAGGRRNEQFF. The CDR3 DNA sequence: TGTGCCAGCAGCTTAGGAGTAGCGGGAGGTCGAAGGAATGAGCAGTTCTTC.

The J gene is TRBJ2-3, the V gene TRBV29-1, with TRBD1 matching 9 bases. The V and J ends lost 4 bases and 6 bases, in that order; junction bases with no gene match: 8. The CDR3 covers 14 residues. Per the germline V gene, CDR1 is SQVTM and CDR2 is ANQGSEA. This CDR3 reads CSVGGTGFTDTQYF. DNA of the CDR3: TGCAGCGTTGGCGGGACAGGGTTTACTGATACGCAGTATTTT.

The chain uses TRBV7-3 and TRBJ2-1; possibly TRBD2 for D (6 bases). The length of the CDR3 is 15 residues. Per germline, CDR1 SGHTA and CDR2 FQGTGA. Trimming took 0 bases from V and 3 from J, leaving 9 bases between them. CDR3 sequence: CASSLTGGGYNEQFF. The CDR3 region has the DNA TGTGCCAGCAGCTTAACGGGAGGTGGCTACAATGAGCAGTTCTTC.

This chain connects TRBV28 to TRBJ2-3; D ambiguous. CDR1 is MDHEN and CDR2 is SYDVKM in the germline V gene. Trimming cost V 6 bases and J 0 bases, with 28 bases left between them. This CDR3 is built from 20 residues. The CDR3 coding sequence is TGTGCCAGCAGCTACCATCTTCGGGCGGCCGGAAAGTTTAGCACAGATACGCAGTATTTT. Translation: CASSYHLRAAGKFSTDTQYF.

The chain employs TRBV29-1 and TRBJ1-2; D gene ambiguous. Germline V lookup: CDR1 SQVTM, CDR2 ANQGSEA. V dropped 3 bases and J dropped 1 base, with 9 bases sitting between them. This CDR3 is built from 13 residues. The CDR3 protein is CSVEGLLNYGYTF. In DNA, the CDR3 is TGCAGCGTTGAGGGTCTACTTAACTATGGCTACACCTTC.

The chain recombines TRBV11-2 with TRBJ1-1; D is undetermined. V shed 7 bases and J shed 0 bases, with 6 bases lying between them. CDR3 length equals 12 residues. Germline CDR1 and CDR2: SGHAT and FQNNGV. CDR3 nucleotide sequence: TGTGCCAGCACAGGTATGAACACTGAAGCTTTCTTT. It specifies CASTGMNTEAFF.

This chain connects TRBV29-1 to TRBJ2-1, with TRBD2 as a possible D gene (5 bases). The CDR3 runs 14 residues. V shed 4 bases and J shed 0 bases, with 10 bases lying between them. Germline V lookup: CDR1 SQVTM, CDR2 ANQGSEA. The CDR3 is CSVGTASSYNEQFF. The CDR3 DNA is TGCAGCGTTGGGACTGCCAGCTCCTACAATGAGCAGTTCTTC.

J is TRBJ2-7 and V is TRBV5-6; D is perhaps TRBD1 (6 bases). The CDR3 runs 14 residues. V lost 2 bases, J lost 2 bases, and 11 bases lay in between. Per the germline V gene, CDR1 is SGHDT and CDR2 is YYEEEE. CDR3 nucleotide sequence: TGTGCCAGCAGCTTCCCGGGACAACCCTACGAGCAGTACTTC. Protein: CASSFPGQPYEQYF.

This clone was counted only a few times. The genes are TRBV28 and TRBJ2-1; 8 positions agree with TRBD2. The trim removed 3 bases at V and 5 bases at J, leaving 6 bases unmatched. This CDR3 has 15 amino acids. Germline V lookup: CDR1 MDHEN, CDR2 SYDVKM. In nucleotides, the CDR3 is TGTGCCAGCAGTTTGGGGCGGGAGGACCACAATGAGCAGTTCTTC. This sequence encodes CASSLGREDHNEQFF.